This T cell receptor beta chain emerged from a study of shared clonotypes between healthy human individuals. This CDR3 contains 14 residues. The germline V and J ends were trimmed by 1 base and 7 bases, with 13 bases remaining between them. Germline loops: CDR1 MDHEN, CDR2 SYDVKM. Data came from immunoSEQ multiplex PCR; TCRdb stores just in-frame clones and leaves some out. The table lists roughly 510,000 clones, about three quarters of them singletons. This TCR was recovered from a woman in her thirties or forties in good health. Some clones in this sample may be carry-over from other donors' samples. The chain couples TRBV28 to TRBJ1-1, with D tentatively TRBD1 (5 bases). Sequenced input: PBMCs. CDR3: CASSLLAWGVEAFF. In nucleotides, the CDR3 is TGTGCCAGCAGTTTATTAGCTTGGGGGGTTGAAGCTTTCTTT. Supplemented by reference TRBV28 and TRBJ1-1, the full variable domain reads DVKVTQSSRYLVKRTGEKVFLECVQDMDHENMFWYRQDPGLGLRLIYFSYDVKMKEKGDIPEGYSVSREKKERFSLILESASTNQTSMYLCASSLLAWGVEAFFGQGTRLTVV.